These T cell receptor beta chains were read from a single sample in a study of spatial heterogeneity in lung cancer. TCRdb used MiXCR to reprocess the 5' RACE reads, holding one entry per CDR3 protein. The table includes 85,000 to 100,000 distinct CDR3 sequences, less than 15% detected once. The specimen comprised PBMCs, sampled at surgery. These receptors came from a male donor with early-stage non-small cell lung cancer. Each CDR3 is given with its conserved first and last residue. The D gene is left open where the match is weak. Clone size, where shown, is once, few, many, or a class for clones that have expanded.

V gene,clone size,D gene,J gene,CDR3 DNA,CDR3 protein
TRBV7-9,many,TRBD2,TRBJ2-7,TGTGCCAGCAGCACCGGGACTAGTGGCTACGAGCAGTACTTC,CASSTGTSGYEQYF
TRBV6-2/TRBV6-3,many,.,TRBJ1-1,TGTGCCAGCAGTATACCGGTGAACACTGAAGCTTTCTTT,CASSIPVNTEAFF
TRBV30,few,.,TRBJ2-1,TGTGCCTGGAGTCTCGGGGGAGGTGGGCAGTTCTTC,CAWSLGGGGQFF
TRBV11-1,.,.,TRBJ2-3,TGTGCCAGCGCCCTCAACAGGGTCCACACGCAGTATTTT,CASALNRVHTQYF
TRBV7-3,.,TRBD2,TRBJ2-1,TGTGCCAGCAGCTTAGGGGCTAGCGGGAGGAGGAATGAGCAGTTCTTC,CASSLGASGRRNEQFF
TRBV20-1,.,TRBD2,TRBJ2-7,TGCAGTGCTAGAGATGCGGGGGGCGAGCAGTACTTC,CSARDAGGEQYF
TRBV11-2,many,TRBD2,TRBJ2-3,TGTGCCAGCAGCATGACTAGCGGCCTCACAGATACGCAGTATTTT,CASSMTSGLTDTQYF
TRBV5-1,many,TRBD1,TRBJ1-4,TGCGCCAGCAGCAGGGACAGTCTTAATGAAAAACTGTTTTTT,CASSRDSLNEKLFF
TRBV29-1,.,TRBD2,TRBJ2-7,TGCAGCGTTGAACTAGCGGGGGGCCGGACCTACGAGCAGTACTTC,CSVELAGGRTYEQYF
TRBV5-1,.,.,TRBJ2-7,TGCGCCAGCAGCTTGACAGACGAGCAGTACTTC,CASSLTDEQYF
TRBV21-1,many,.,TRBJ2-7,TGTGCCAGCAGCAAAGCGCTCACTGTTGGGGGGCGCCCACACGAGCAGTACTTC,CASSKALTVGGRPHEQYF
TRBV5-1,.,TRBD1,TRBJ2-1,TGCGCCAGCAGCCGAGGGGACAGGGGATGGGATGAGCAGTTCTTC,CASSRGDRGWDEQFF
TRBV16,.,.,TRBJ1-1,TGTGCCAGCAGCCAGCTTCCGTCGGACTCTTTGAACACTGAAGCTTTCTTT,CASSQLPSDSLNTEAFF
TRBV4-3,many,.,TRBJ2-2,TGCGCCAGCAGCCCAGAGCGGGTCACCGGGGAGCTGTTTTTT,CASSPERVTGELFF
TRBV29-1,.,TRBD1,TRBJ2-5,TGCAGCGTTGCAACAGGGGCGCGGGAGACCCAGTACTTC,CSVATGARETQYF
TRBV20-1,few,.,TRBJ2-4,TGCAGTGCTAGACCCAGCACGGTTATTCAGTACTTC,CSARPSTVIQYF
TRBV20-1,.,.,TRBJ1-1,TGCAGTGCTGTGATCGGAATAGGTGACACTGAAGCTTTCTTT,CSAVIGIGDTEAFF
TRBV10-3,many,TRBD2,TRBJ2-3,TGTGCCATCAGTGATCCTAGCGGGAGTGCAGATACGCAGTATTTT,CAISDPSGSADTQYF
TRBV11-2,few,.,TRBJ2-2,TGTGCCAGCAGTCCGGGACTTTGGAACACCGGGGAGCTGTTTTTT,CASSPGLWNTGELFF
TRBV24-1,few,.,TRBJ2-3,TGTGCCACCAGTCATCCAGGGGCAGATACGCAGTATTTT,CATSHPGADTQYF